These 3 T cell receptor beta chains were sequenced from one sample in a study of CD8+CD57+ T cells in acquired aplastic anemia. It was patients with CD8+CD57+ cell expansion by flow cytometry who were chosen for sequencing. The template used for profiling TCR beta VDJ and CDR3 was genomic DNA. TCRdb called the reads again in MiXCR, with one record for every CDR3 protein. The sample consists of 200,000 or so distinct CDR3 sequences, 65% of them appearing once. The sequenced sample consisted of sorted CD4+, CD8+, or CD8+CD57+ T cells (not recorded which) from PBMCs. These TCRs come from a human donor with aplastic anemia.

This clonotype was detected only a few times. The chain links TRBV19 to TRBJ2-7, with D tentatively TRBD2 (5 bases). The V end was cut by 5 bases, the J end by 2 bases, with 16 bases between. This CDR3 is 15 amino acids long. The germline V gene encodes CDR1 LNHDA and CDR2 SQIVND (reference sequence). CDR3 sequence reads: CASSFPRTPTYEQYF. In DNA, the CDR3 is TGTGCCAGTAGTTTCCCCCGGACTCCAACCTACGAGCAGTACTTC.

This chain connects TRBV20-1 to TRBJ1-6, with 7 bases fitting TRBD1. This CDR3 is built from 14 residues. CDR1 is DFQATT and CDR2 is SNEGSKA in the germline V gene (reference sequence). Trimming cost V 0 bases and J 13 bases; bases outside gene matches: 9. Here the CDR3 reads CSARERDSPTPLHF. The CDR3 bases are TGCAGTGCTAGAGAGAGGGACAGCCCGACCCCCCTCCACTTT.

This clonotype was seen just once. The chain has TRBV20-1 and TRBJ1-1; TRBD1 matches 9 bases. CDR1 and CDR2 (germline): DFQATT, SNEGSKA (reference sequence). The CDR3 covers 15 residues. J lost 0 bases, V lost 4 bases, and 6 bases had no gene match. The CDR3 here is CSATSGQGMNTEAFF. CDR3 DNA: TGCAGTGCTACATCGGGACAGGGCATGAACACTGAAGCTTTCTTT.